Given below is one T cell receptor beta chain in context. Antigen unknown. These data come from a study of cytomegalovirus exposure and HLA in healthy donors. Background on the study: The same platform was used for the 110 or so validation repertoires and the roughly 680 first-cohort repertoires, a later analysis reported.

This CDR3 is 14 amino acids long. V was shortened by 0 bases and J by 6 bases, with 12 bases between the two germline ends. Germline V CDR1 and CDR2: SGHNT, YYREEE (reference sequence). Whole-study findings and limits: A classifier reportedly called cytomegalovirus status with high sensitivity and specificity.

It was the approximately 110-subject validation cohort, separate from the roughly 700-subject first cohort, to which the donors belonged. Here immunoSEQ multiplex PCR was the method, and the copy in TCRdb shows in-frame clones only, minus some. The sample lists roughly 70,000 clones, over 95% occurring once. The sequencing input was PBMCs. The origin of this receptor is a woman under 30 in good health and CMV-seropositive. This chain joins TRBV5-4 and TRBJ1-2, with D perhaps TRBD1 (5 bases). CDR3 residues: CASSLEYGHDGYTF. The CDR3 region has the DNA TGTGCCAGCAGCTTGGAGTATGGACATGATGGCTACACCTTC.